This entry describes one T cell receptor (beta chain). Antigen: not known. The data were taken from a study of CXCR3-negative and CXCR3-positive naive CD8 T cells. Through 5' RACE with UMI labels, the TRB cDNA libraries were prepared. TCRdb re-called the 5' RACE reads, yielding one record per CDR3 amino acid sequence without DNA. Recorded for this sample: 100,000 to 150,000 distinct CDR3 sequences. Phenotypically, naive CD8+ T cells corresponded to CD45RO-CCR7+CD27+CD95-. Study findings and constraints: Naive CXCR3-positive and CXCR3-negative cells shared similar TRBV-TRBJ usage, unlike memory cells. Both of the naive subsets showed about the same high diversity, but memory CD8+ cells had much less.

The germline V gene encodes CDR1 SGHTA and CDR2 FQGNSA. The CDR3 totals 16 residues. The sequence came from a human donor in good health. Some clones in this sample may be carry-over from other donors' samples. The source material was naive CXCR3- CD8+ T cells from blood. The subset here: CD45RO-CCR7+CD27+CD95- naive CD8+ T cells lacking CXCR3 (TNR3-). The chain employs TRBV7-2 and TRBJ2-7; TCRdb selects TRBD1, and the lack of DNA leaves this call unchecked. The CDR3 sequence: CASSLGAGGGFYEQYF.